This passage covers 10 T cell receptor beta chains from one sample sequenced in a study of T cell responses to AZD1222 COVID-19 vaccine. TCRdb keeps only in-frame clones here, not all; method: immunoSEQ multiplex PCR. The table lists roughly 100,000 clones, 90% of them singletons. The specimen comprised peripheral blood, sampled on day 0 of AZD1222 vaccination. Source of these receptors: an adult in good health.

A remark on this clone: Other DNA sequences of this sample code for an identical CDR3. The chain has TRBV12-3 or TRBV12-4 and TRBJ1-2, with D unclear. This CDR3 spans 12 amino acids. V lost 6 bases, J lost 4 bases, and 9 bases lay in between. The CDR3 region has the DNA TGTGCCAGCAGCTCCTTGGGCTATGGCTACACCTTC. Protein: CASSSLGYGYTF.

The chain links TRBV25-1 to TRBJ1-2; D remains unclear. The CDR3 contains 15 residues. Per germline, CDR1 MGHDK and CDR2 SYGVNS. The V end lost 4 bases, the J end lost 4 bases, and 16 bases lay between the germline ends. The CDR3 here is CASSGEPIVPYGYTF. The DNA for the CDR3 is TGTGCCAGCAGTGGGGAGCCGATCGTGCCCTATGGCTACACCTTC.

Only one count was recorded for this clone. The chain has TRBV4-1 and TRBJ2-7, with TRBD1 matching over 7 bases. CDR3 length: 15 amino acids. With V trimmed by 3 bases and J by 9 bases, 14 bases remained unmatched. The V gene's germline CDR1 is MGHRA and CDR2 YSYEKL. The DNA for the CDR3 is TGCGCCAGCAGCCACCCCGGGACAGCTTTCTGGGGGCAGTACTTC. This codes for CASSHPGTAFWGQYF.

This sequence joins TRBV3-1 (or the pseudogene TRBV3-2) and TRBJ1-2; 7 positions agree with TRBD1. V shed 3 bases, J shed 7 bases, and the junction held 5 bases outside the gene matches. The CDR3 contains 13 residues. Germline V gives CDR1 LGHDT, CDR2 YNNKEL (reference sequence). CDR3 sequence (DNA): TGTGCCAGCAGCCAGCGGGACAGTCGTGGCTACACCTTC. Residues: CASSQRDSRGYTF.

This clone was recorded only once. The CDR3 nucleotides are TGTGCCAGCAGCTTAAAACAATCCCCCTACGAGCAGTACTTC. It encodes CASSLKQSPYEQYF. J is TRBJ2-7 and V is TRBV5-4; D is ambiguous. V shed 2 bases and J shed 2 bases, with 11 bases lying between them. Germline lookup yields CDR1 SGHNT and CDR2 YYREEE (reference sequence). This CDR3 comprises 14 residues.

The chain has TRBV6-5 and TRBJ1-5; D is undetermined. CDR1 is MNHEY and CDR2 is SVGAGI in the germline V gene. The CDR3 sequence is 13 residues long. The V end was cut by 6 bases, the J end by 11 bases, with 17 bases between. The CDR3 DNA sequence: TGTGCCAGCAGCGACACCTACCTGGCAGCCCAGCATTTT. Translation gives CASSDTYLAAQHF.

The chain carries TRBV6-5 and TRBJ1-5; perhaps TRBD1 as D (6 bases). Trimming removed 4 bases at V and 9 bases at J, with 13 bases between. The germline gives CDR1 MNHEY, CDR2 SVGAGI. The CDR3 totals 13 residues. The CDR3 loop is CASSSTRGRPQHF. DNA of the CDR3: TGTGCCAGCAGTTCCACCAGGGGAAGGCCCCAGCATTTT.

The chain combines TRBV19 with TRBJ1-5; maybe TRBD1 (6 bases). Trimming removed 5 bases from V and 0 bases from J, with 8 bases in between. This CDR3 has 14 residues. Germline assignment: CDR1 LNHDA and CDR2 SQIVND (reference sequence). CDR3 protein: CASSPQGSNQPQHF. The CDR3 coding sequence is TGTGCCAGTAGTCCACAGGGTAGCAATCAGCCCCAGCATTTT. The full variable domain, rest sourced from reference TRBV19 and TRBJ1-5, is DGGITQSPKYLFRKEGQNVTLSCEQNLNHDAMYWYRQDPGQGLRLIYYSQIVNDFQKGDIAEGYSVSREKKESFPLTVTSAQKNPTAFYLCASSPQGSNQPQHFGDGTRLSIL.

The gene calls are TRBV29-1 and TRBJ1-1, with D possibly being TRBD1 (6 bases). Germline-derived CDR1 and CDR2 are SQVTM and ANQGSEA. V was clipped by 7 bases and J by 1 base, with 13 bases between them. The CDR3 has 13 amino acids. CDR3 DNA: TGCAGCGCTAATCAGGACAGGAACACTGAAGCTTTCTTT. It yields the protein CSANQDRNTEAFF. The whole variable domain, filled in from reference TRBV29-1 and TRBJ1-1, reads SAVISQKPSRDICQRGTSLTIQCQVDSQVTMMFWYRQQPGQSLTLIATANQGSEATYESGFVIDKFPISRPNLTFSTLTVSNMSPEDSSIYLCSANQDRNTEAFFGQGTRLTVV.

The chain joins TRBV5-1 to TRBJ1-3; no reliable D call. This CDR3 region has 13 residues. The V end lost 0 bases, the J end lost 7 bases, and 8 bases lay between the germline ends. In germline, CDR1 is SGHRS, CDR2 YFSETQ. CDR3 region: CASSLGTANTIYF. The CDR3 DNA sequence: TGCGCCAGCAGCTTGGGGACGGCGAACACCATATATTTT. Together with reference TRBV5-1 and TRBJ1-3, the CDR3 gives the full variable domain: KAGVTQTPRYLIKTRGQQVTLSCSPISGHRSVSWYQQTPGQGLQFLFEYFSETQRNKGNFPGRFSGRQFSNSRSEMNVSTLELGDSALYLCASSLGTANTIYFGEGSWLTVV.